This T cell receptor (beta chain) was profiled in a study of cytomegalovirus exposure and HLA in healthy donors. The wider study: Of about 390 genotyped donors, about 81% grouped in the Caucasian-associated ancestry cluster. Study results and limitations: Some public TCRs appeared in many individuals, while most sequences were rare.

In the case of this clone: What it recognizes is unknown.

Both 60 Vbeta primers and 13 Jbeta primers went into the PCR. Data came from immunoSEQ multiplex PCR; TCRdb stores just in-frame clones and leaves some out. The table includes approximately 130,000 clones, around nine tenths detected once. This CDR3 has 15 residues. Germline V gene lookup returns CDR1 MGHRA and CDR2 YSYEKL. Unmatched junction bases numbered 7, after V lost 3 bases and J lost 7 bases. Sequenced: PBMCs. This TCR derives from a woman aged 25 to 45 in good health and CMV-seronegative. This chain joins TRBV4-1 and TRBJ2-7, with 12 bases that match TRBD2. This CDR3 reads CASSHRLAGDREQYF. The CDR3 DNA reads TGCGCCAGCAGCCACAGACTAGCGGGAGACCGTGAGCAGTACTTC.